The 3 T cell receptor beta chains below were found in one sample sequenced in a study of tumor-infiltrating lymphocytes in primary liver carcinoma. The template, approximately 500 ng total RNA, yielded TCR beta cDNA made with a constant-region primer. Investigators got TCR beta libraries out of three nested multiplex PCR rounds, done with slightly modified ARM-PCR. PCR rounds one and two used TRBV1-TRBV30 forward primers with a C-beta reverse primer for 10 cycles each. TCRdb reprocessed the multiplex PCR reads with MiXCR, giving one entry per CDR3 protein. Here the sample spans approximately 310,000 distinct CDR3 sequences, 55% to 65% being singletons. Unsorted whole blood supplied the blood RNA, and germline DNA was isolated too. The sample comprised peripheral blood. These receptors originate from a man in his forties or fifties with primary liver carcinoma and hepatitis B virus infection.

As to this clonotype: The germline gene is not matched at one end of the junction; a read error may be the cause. Here the CDR3 DNA reads TGCGCCAGCAGACCCCGGGCTAGCGGAATCTACGAGCAATACTTC. Translation gives CASRPRASGIYEQYF. V is TRBV5-1 and J is TRBJ2-7, with 7 bases matching TRBD2. The CDR3 totals 15 residues. Germline V gives CDR1 SGHRS, CDR2 YFSETQ.

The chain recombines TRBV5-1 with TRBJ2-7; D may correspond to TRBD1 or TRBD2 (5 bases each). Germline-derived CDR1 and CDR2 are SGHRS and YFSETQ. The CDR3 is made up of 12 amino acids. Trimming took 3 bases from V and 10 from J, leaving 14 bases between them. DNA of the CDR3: TGCGCCAGCAGCTCGGAGTTGGGGGAACAGTACTTC. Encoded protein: CASSSELGEQYF.

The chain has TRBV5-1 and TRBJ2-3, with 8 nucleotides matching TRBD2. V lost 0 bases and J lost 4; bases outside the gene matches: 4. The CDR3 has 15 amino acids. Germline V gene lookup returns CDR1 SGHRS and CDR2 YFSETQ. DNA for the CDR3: TGCGCCAGCAGCTTGGGACTAGCGTCTGCAGATACGCAGTATTTT. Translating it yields CASSLGLASADTQYF. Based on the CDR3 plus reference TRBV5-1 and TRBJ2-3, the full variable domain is KAGVTQTPRYLIKTRGQQVTLSCSPISGHRSVSWYQQTPGQGLQFLFEYFSETQRNKGNFPGRFSGRQFSNSRSEMNVSTLELGDSALYLCASSLGLASADTQYFGPGTRLTVL.